Following are 8 T cell receptor beta chains from one sample sequenced in a study of blood T cell repertoires in COVID-19. Using immunoSEQ multiplex PCR, the repertoire was profiled, and TCRdb retains in-frame clones only, with some absent. This sample carries roughly 100,000 clones, more than 80% of them seen once, and the ten largest clones take approximately 26%. Sequences were obtained from peripheral blood. The receptors here all came from a man aged 55 to 70 with acute or convalescent COVID-19.

V is TRBV6-2 or TRBV6-3 and J is TRBJ1-1; D remains unclear. V dropped 2 bases and J dropped 1 base, with 5 bases sitting between them. The CDR3 sequence is 13 residues long. Germline V gene sequence: CDR1 MNHEY, CDR2 SVGEGT. The CDR3 DNA follows: TGTGCCAGCAGTTACAACAAGAACACTGAAGCTTTCTTT. Residues: CASSYNKNTEAFF.

The chain combines TRBV10-3 with TRBJ2-7, with D possibly being TRBD2 (6 bases). CDR1 and CDR2 (germline): ENHRY, SYGVKD. The germline V and J ends were trimmed by 3 bases and 4 bases, with 7 bases remaining between them. The CDR3 runs 12 residues. The CDR3 reads CAISEGLYEQYF. CDR3 nucleotides: TGTGCCATCAGTGAAGGACTATACGAGCAGTACTTC.

The V call is TRBV6-5, the J call TRBJ2-7; D perhaps matches TRBD1 (6 bases). Trimming left V 6 bases short and J 5 bases short, with 17 bases between. CDR1 and CDR2 (germline): MNHEY, SVGAGI. This CDR3 has 14 amino acids. CDR3: CASSYTRGWNEQYF. The CDR3 coding sequence is TGTGCCAGCAGCTACACCAGGGGTTGGAACGAGCAGTACTTC.

This chain uses TRBV29-1 with TRBJ2-3, with TRBD2 as a possible D gene (6 bases). The length of the CDR3 is 14 residues. From germline, CDR1 is SQVTM and CDR2 ANQGSEA. V dropped 5 bases and J dropped 0 bases, with 12 bases sitting between them. Here the CDR3 DNA reads TGCAGCGTTCGGGACTTTTCTAGCACAGATACGCAGTATTTT. This gives the protein CSVRDFSSTDTQYF.

This clone was observed a handful of times. V is TRBV6-5 and J is TRBJ2-3; 9 bases line up with TRBD2. The ends lost 2 bases at V and 4 bases at J; junction bases unmatched: 4. The germline gives CDR1 MNHEY, CDR2 SVGAGI. The CDR3 totals 15 residues. CDR3 region: CASSYRLAAPDTQYF. The CDR3 DNA is TGTGCCAGCAGTTACAGACTAGCGGCTCCAGATACGCAGTATTTT.

This chain uses TRBV23-1 with TRBJ2-7; 9 nucleotides align to TRBD1. TRBV23-1 is sorted into the ORF group, with uncertain function. The CDR3 covers 16 residues. Trimming removed 6 bases from V and 5 bases from J; junction bases left unmatched: 14. The CDR3 DNA reads as TGCGCCAGCAGCCGACGTCGGGACAGGGAATCCCACGAGCAGTACGTC. This encodes CASSRRRDRESHEQYV.

The CDR3 reads CASSPNGATGELFF. Here the CDR3 DNA reads TGTGCCAGCAGCCCTAATGGGGCCACCGGGGAGCTGTTTTTT. The V call is TRBV7-8, the J call TRBJ2-2, with TRBD1 as a possible D gene (5 bases). The CDR3 is made up of 14 amino acids. Germline V gene data show CDR1 as SGHVS and CDR2 as FQNEAQ. Trimming removed 5 bases at V and 4 bases at J, with 11 bases between.

The J gene is TRBJ1-1, the V gene TRBV19; the match to TRBD1 covers 11 bases. Germline V CDR1 and CDR2: LNHDA, SQIVND (reference sequence). The CDR3 length is 20 residues. V lost 1 base to trimming and J lost 0 bases; unmatched junction nucleotides: 13. The CDR3 DNA reads TGTGCCAGTAGTATAGTTCGCCCCCCGGGACAGGGGGTTGTGAACACTGAAGCTTTCTTT. Amino acids: CASSIVRPPGQGVVNTEAFF. The entire variable domain, with the rest obtained from reference TRBV19 and TRBJ1-1, is as follows: DGGITQSPKYLFRKEGQNVTLSCEQNLNHDAMYWYRQDPGQGLRLIYYSQIVNDFQKGDIAEGYSVSREKKESFPLTVTSAQKNPTAFYLCASSIVRPPGQGVVNTEAFFGQGTRLTVV.